Each of the 18 T cell receptor beta chains below was sequenced from the same sample in a study of blood T cell repertoires in COVID-19. Using immunoSEQ multiplex PCR, the repertoire was profiled, and TCRdb retains in-frame clones only, with some absent. The table includes roughly 250,000 clones, 70% to 85% detected once. Source material: peripheral blood. These receptors were taken from a middle-aged woman with active or convalescent COVID-19.

The chain joins TRBV5-4 to TRBJ2-5; TRBD1 matches 9 bases. J was trimmed by 4 bases and V by 4 bases; bases with no gene match: 8. There are 15 residues in the CDR3. CDR1 is SGHNT and CDR2 is YYREEE in the germline V gene (reference sequence). The CDR3: CASSAPGQGGETQYF. DNA of the CDR3: TGTGCCAGCAGCGCCCCGGGACAGGGAGGAGAGACCCAGTACTTC.

This clone was picked up a small number of times. This chain's CDR3 is CASSESPTGGSPLHF. In DNA, the CDR3 is TGTGCCAGCAGTGAGTCTCCCACAGGGGGGTCACCCCTCCACTTT. The chain combines TRBV25-1 with TRBJ1-6; 8 bases are a match to TRBD1. CDR1 and CDR2 from the germline V gene are MGHDK and SYGVNS. This CDR3 spans 15 amino acids. With V trimmed by 3 bases and J by 10 bases, 8 bases remained unmatched.

This sequence joins TRBV18 and TRBJ2-7, with D perhaps matching TRBD1 (6 bases). Germline CDR1 and CDR2: KGHSH and LQKENI. V dropped 3 bases and J dropped 5 bases, with 14 bases sitting between them. The CDR3 runs 14 residues. CDR3 region: CASSPGGGMNEQYF. The CDR3 DNA follows: TGTGCCAGCTCACCCGGTGGGGGCATGAACGAGCAGTACTTC.

The table lists this clone with a count of one. The chain links TRBV5-4 to TRBJ1-2, with 7 positions matching TRBD1. The germline V gene encodes CDR1 SGHNT and CDR2 YYREEE (reference sequence). The CDR3 totals 14 residues. The J segment lost 5 bases and the V segment lost 3 bases, leaving 7 bases of the junction unmatched. CDR3 region: CASSSPTGTYGYTF. CDR3 coding DNA: TGTGCCAGCAGCTCCCCGACAGGGACATATGGCTACACCTTC.

The chain has TRBV5-1 and TRBJ1-1; 7 bases fit TRBD1. The germline V gene has CDR1 SGHRS and CDR2 YFSETQ. This CDR3 has 14 residues. The V gene end was trimmed by 2 bases and the J gene end by 1 base; junction bases not matched to a gene: 2. CDR3 sequence: CASSLGQENTEAFF. CDR3 DNA: TGCGCCAGCAGCTTAGGACAGGAGAACACTGAAGCTTTCTTT.

This chain joins TRBV7-2 and TRBJ2-1, with D possibly TRBD1 on 5 matching bases. Trimming cost V 5 bases and J 3 bases, with 14 bases left between them. The CDR3 runs 15 residues. The germline V gene has CDR1 SGHTA and CDR2 FQGNSA. CDR3 amino acids: CASSLGTGHYNEQFF. The CDR3 DNA reads as TGTGCCAGCAGCCTAGGAACAGGCCACTACAATGAGCAGTTCTTC.

On this clone itself: This sample includes further DNA sequences coding for the same CDR3. This chain connects TRBV30 to TRBJ1-5; D is perhaps TRBD1 (5 bases). CDR1 GTSNPN and CDR2 SVGIG come from the germline V gene (reference sequence). This CDR3 contains 14 residues. The V gene lost 0 bases and the J gene lost 2 bases, with 8 bases spanning the gap. The chain's CDR3 is CAWSVPGGNQPQHF. The CDR3 bases are TGTGCCTGGAGTGTACCGGGGGGCAATCAGCCCCAGCATTTT.

The V gene is TRBV5-1, the J gene TRBJ1-5; 9 nucleotides match TRBD1. Trimming at V came to 4 bases and at J to 2 bases, leaving 7 bases not matched to a gene. In germline, CDR1 is SGHRS, CDR2 YFSETQ. The CDR3 spans 16 residues. CDR3 protein: CASSPGTGSGNQPQHF. CDR3 DNA sequence: TGCGCCAGCAGCCCCGGGACAGGGAGTGGCAATCAGCCCCAGCATTTT.

The rearrangement joins TRBV19 to TRBJ2-2; 10 bases match TRBD1. The V gene's germline CDR1 is LNHDA and CDR2 SQIVND (reference sequence). This CDR3 is 13 amino acids long. Trimming cost V 9 bases and J 5 bases; bases outside gene matches: 3. DNA for the CDR3: TGTGCCAGCCGGGACAGGGGTACCGGGGAGCTGTTTTTT. It is translated as CASRDRGTGELFF. The whole variable domain, remainder taken from reference TRBV19 and TRBJ2-2, is DGGITQSPKYLFRKEGQNVTLSCEQNLNHDAMYWYRQDPGQGLRLIYYSQIVNDFQKGDIAEGYSVSREKKESFPLTVTSAQKNPTAFYLCASRDRGTGELFFGEGSRLTVL.

The rearrangement uses TRBV12-3 or TRBV12-4 and TRBJ2-3; D call uncertain. There are 13 residues in the CDR3. The germline V and J ends were trimmed by 2 bases and 3 bases, with 6 bases remaining between them. CDR3: CASSLFVTDTQYF. The CDR3 nucleotides are TGTGCCAGCAGTTTATTCGTTACAGATACGCAGTATTTT.

The chain recombines TRBV6-5 with TRBJ1-1; D may be TRBD1 (6 bases). The germline gives CDR1 MNHEY, CDR2 SVGAGI. The CDR3 extends over 12 amino acids. CDR3 DNA sequence: TGTGCACTGGGCAGGGGAAACACTGAAGCTTTCTTT. It codes for CALGRGNTEAFF.

The CDR3 DNA reads as TGTGCCAGCGCGGAGGTCGAAAAACTGTTTTTT. As protein: CASAEVEKLFF. The rearrangement links TRBV6-5 to TRBJ1-4; D gene ambiguous. Trimming shortened V by 8 bases and J by 8 bases, and 9 bases separated the two germline ends. Germline V CDR1 and CDR2: MNHEY, SVGAGI. The CDR3 loop spans 11 amino acids.

J is TRBJ1-6 and V is TRBV13; no definite D call. Germline V gives CDR1 PRHDT, CDR2 FYEKMQ (reference sequence). V was pared by 1 base and J by 7 bases, with 8 bases between. The CDR3 consists of 14 residues. CDR3 loop: CASSLEPRNSPLHF. The CDR3 DNA follows: TGTGCCAGCAGCTTAGAACCGAGGAATTCACCCCTCCACTTT.

This clone was seen a handful of times. V is TRBV6-2 or TRBV6-3 and J is TRBJ1-1; D not resolved. The germline CDR1 and CDR2 sequences are MNHEY and SVGEGT. V was cut by 5 bases and J by 1 base, with 8 bases left in between. The CDR3 is 13 amino acids. As DNA, the CDR3 is TGTGCCAGCAGTGTCGCAGAGAACACTGAAGCTTTCTTT. Residues: CASSVAENTEAFF.

This chain uses TRBV28 with TRBJ1-5; unclear D gene. CDR3 length: 15 residues. The ends were cut back, 5 bases at V and 5 bases at J, with 16 bases in the middle. Germline V gene lookup returns CDR1 MDHEN and CDR2 SYDVKM. The CDR3 nucleotides are TGTGCCAGCAGTCGCTACGCAGGATTGGATCAGCCCCAGCATTTT. It encodes CASSRYAGLDQPQHF.

The chain couples TRBV7-9 to TRBJ1-6; a weak D match, TRBD1 (6 bases). The germline V and J ends were trimmed by 1 base and 7 bases, with 11 bases remaining between them. Germline values: CDR1 SEHNR, CDR2 FQNEAQ (reference sequence). CDR3 length: 15 amino acids. CDR3 in amino acids: CASSLVLTGNSPLHF. CDR3 nucleotides: TGTGCCAGCAGCTTAGTGCTGACAGGAAATTCACCCCTCCACTTT.

This chain connects TRBV25-1 to TRBJ1-6, with 8 bases that match TRBD1. The J segment lost 9 bases and the V segment lost 6 bases, leaving 13 bases of the junction unmatched. The CDR3 extends over 16 amino acids. The germline gives CDR1 MGHDK, CDR2 SYGVNS. CDR3 residues: CASRQTGVGNFSPLHF. In nucleotides, the CDR3 is TGTGCCAGCAGACAGACAGGGGTTGGGAATTTTTCACCCCTCCACTTT.

This sequence joins TRBV10-1 and TRBJ1-1; TRBD1 agrees at 9 bases. CDR1 WNHNN and CDR2 SYGVQD come from the germline V gene (reference sequence). There are 15 residues in the CDR3. J lost 0 bases, V lost 7 bases, and 6 bases had no gene match. The CDR3 sequence is CASNDGQGLNTEAFF. The CDR3 bases are TGCGCCAGCAATGACGGACAGGGGCTGAACACTGAAGCTTTCTTT.